These T cell receptor beta chains were read from a single sample in a study of blood T cell repertoires in COVID-19. The table came from immunoSEQ multiplex PCR; TCRdb's copy has only in-frame clones and leaves some out. The sample shows about 200,000 clones, about nine tenths of them seen only once. The sequenced sample was peripheral blood. The receptors derive from a woman aged 40 to 50 with acute or convalescent COVID-19. Both conserved end residues are part of each CDR3. Each record gives: clone size, D gene, CDR3 length, V gene, J gene, CDR3 protein, CDR3 DNA. D genes are given only for firm matches. Size is stated for part of the rows, as once, few or many counts, or as a class when the clone is expanded.

abundance: -
d_gene: -
len: 12
v_gene: TRBV7-9
j_gene: TRBJ1-6
CDR3aa: CASSPPQGPLHF
CDR3nt: TGTGCCAGCAGTCCTCCCCAGGGACCCCTCCACTTT

abundance: once
d_gene: TRBD1
len: 16
v_gene: TRBV12-5
j_gene: TRBJ1-4
CDR3aa: CASGLVQGTANEKLFF
CDR3nt: TGTGCTAGTGGTTTGGTACAAGGGACAGCTAATGAAAAACTGTTTTTT

abundance: once
d_gene: TRBD2
len: 14
v_gene: TRBV19
j_gene: TRBJ2-5
CDR3aa: CASSIGGYQETQYF
CDR3nt: TGTGCCAGTAGTATCGGGGGGTACCAAGAGACCCAGTACTTC

abundance: -
d_gene: -
len: 15
v_gene: TRBV6-4
j_gene: TRBJ2-1
CDR3aa: CASSDSRETYNEQFF
CDR3nt: TGTGCCAGCAGTGACTCGAGGGAGACGTACAATGAGCAGTTCTTC

abundance: many
d_gene: -
len: 14
v_gene: TRBV24-1
j_gene: TRBJ1-5
CDR3aa: CATRGAGAGQPQHF
CDR3nt: TGTGCCACCAGGGGTGCAGGGGCAGGTCAGCCCCAGCATTTT

abundance: -
d_gene: -
len: 15
v_gene: TRBV11-1
j_gene: TRBJ2-1
CDR3aa: CASSLARTAYNEQFF
CDR3nt: TGTGCCAGCAGCTTAGCGCGGACAGCCTACAATGAGCAGTTCTTC

abundance: -
d_gene: TRBD1
len: 14
v_gene: TRBV2
j_gene: TRBJ1-5
CDR3aa: CASSGQGGNQPQHF
CDR3nt: TGTGCCAGCAGTGGACAGGGGGGCAATCAGCCCCAGCATTTT

abundance: -
d_gene: -
len: 15
v_gene: TRBV27
j_gene: TRBJ2-5
CDR3aa: CASRSVGAAQETQYF
CDR3nt: TGTGCCAGCCGTTCCGTTGGGGCAGCCCAAGAGACCCAGTACTTC

abundance: -
d_gene: -
len: 11
v_gene: TRBV5-1
j_gene: TRBJ1-1
CDR3aa: CASMIGGEAFF
CDR3nt: TGCGCCAGCATGATAGGAGGTGAAGCTTTCTTT

abundance: -
d_gene: -
len: 14
v_gene: TRBV6-5
j_gene: TRBJ1-5
CDR3aa: CASSYSGGGQPQHF
CDR3nt: TGTGCCAGCAGTTACTCGGGGGGAGGTCAGCCCCAGCATTTT

abundance: -
d_gene: TRBD2
len: 14
v_gene: TRBV9
j_gene: TRBJ2-1
CDR3aa: CASSSRGARDEQFF
CDR3nt: TGTGCCAGCAGCTCGCGGGGGGCCAGGGATGAGCAGTTCTTC